This TCR beta chain was sequenced in a study of cytomegalovirus exposure and HLA in healthy donors. Across the study: A preliminary data release comprised 80 million to 95 million unique TCRs obtained from HLA-typed donors.

The PCR contained 60 Vbeta and 13 Jbeta primers. Repertoires were generated with immunoSEQ multiplex PCR, while TCRdb's copy carries only in-frame clones and drops some. Of some 120,000 clones listed, less than 10% are singletons. Trimming took 3 bases from V and 11 from J; bases not matched to a gene: 8. CDR3 size: 15 residues. CDR1 is SEHNR and CDR2 is FQNEAQ in the germline V gene (reference sequence). This clone has only a few counts. The chain is built from TRBV7-9 and TRBJ1-5; 12 bases fit TRBD1. The sequence derives from a woman in her thirties or forties in good health and CMV-seropositive. The sequencing sample was made of PBMCs. The CDR3 DNA reads as TGTGCCAGCAGCTTGGGACAGGGGGCGTGGACGGCCCAGCATTTT. It translates to CASSLGQGAWTAQHF. Complete variable domain (other parts from reference TRBV7-9 and TRBJ1-5): DTGVSQNPRHKITKRGQNVTFRCDPISEHNRLYWYRQTLGQGPEFLTYFQNEAQLEKSRLLSDRFSAERPKGSFSTLEIQRTEQGDSAMYLCASSLGQGAWTAQHFGDGTRLSIL.